This T cell receptor beta chain stems from a study of molecular identifiers for immune sequencing clone quantification. Notes on the study in general: Clones above 20 RNA copies held over 98% of effector molecules, under 1% in naive cells. Identical TCR molecules can share a barcode, and this sharing could underestimate highly expanded clone sizes.

Naive CD8 T cells were picked out by sorting for CD8+CD4-CCR7+CD45RA+. For bulk TCR libraries, previously described methods and listed TCR primers were used. Each CDR3 protein gets one entry after TCRdb re-called the PCR reads with MiXCR. The data show about half a million distinct CDR3 sequences, roughly a fifth seen once. The CDR3 covers 15 residues. The V end was cut by 1 base, the J end by 5 bases, with 13 bases between. CDR1 is MGHRA and CDR2 is YSYEKL in the germline V gene. This clonotype showed up many times. Its antigen is unknown. The sequence was obtained from a human donor in good health. Some libraries in this study had Jurkat cell RNA spiked in. V gene TRBV4-1 combines with J gene TRBJ2-3, with a weak D call TRBD2 (7 bases). Sequenced: naive CD8+ T cells from blood, with Jurkat cell RNA spiked in. Regarding subset: FACS-sorted CD8+CD4-CCR7+CD45RA+ naive T cells. CDR3 loop: CASSQGGGAGDTQYF. Here the CDR3 DNA reads TGCGCCAGCAGCCAAGGTGGGGGGGCCGGAGATACGCAGTATTTT.